This T cell receptor (beta chain) comes out of a study of blood T cell repertoires in COVID-19. Study information: The cDNA or gDNA used as material had been derived from T cells, B-cell-depleted T cells, or PBMCs.

Under the authors' procedure: Counts of nucleated cells, estimated from reference gene primer amplification, were obtained. Libraries were prepared by immunoSEQ multiplex PCR; TCRdb keeps only in-frame clonotypes and omits some of them. That table is the source of V, J and clone size, and D and trimming were worked out from the DNA. This sample has around 150,000 clones, with 80% to 90% found just once. The receptor was isolated from a woman aged 60-75 years who had recovered from COVID-19. What was sequenced was peripheral blood.

CDR3 loop: CASSEYGGSTTGELFF. The CDR3 nucleotides read TGTGCCAGCAGTGAATACGGGGGATCGACGACCGGGGAGCTGTTTTTT. The rearrangement links TRBV6-1 to TRBJ2-2; TRBD2 might be the D (6 bases). This CDR3 has 16 amino acids. CDR1 and CDR2 from the germline V gene are MNHNS and SASEGT. Trimming took off 2 bases at V and 5 bases at J, with 15 bases between the two ends.